The rows below give T cell receptor beta chains drawn from one sample of a study of blood T cell repertoires in COVID-19. Repertoires were generated with immunoSEQ multiplex PCR, while TCRdb's copy carries only in-frame clones and drops some. The sample has roughly 84,000 clones; about 79% are singletons. Specimen: peripheral blood. These receptors were obtained from a woman between 50 and 59 years old with acute or convalescent COVID-19. Each CDR3 is given with its conserved first and last residue. Each record gives: V gene, D gene, clone size, J gene, CDR3 DNA, CDR3 protein. A D gene is named only where the DNA matches it firmly. For some rows the clone size is stated as once, few or many, or as a class when expanded; others skip it.

TRBV19	TRBD1	.	TRBJ1-4	TGTGCCAGTAGCTTTCTGACAGGGATGGGGGAAAAACTGTTTTTT	CASSFLTGMGEKLFF
TRBV24-1	.	.	TRBJ2-1	TGTGCCACCAGTGATAACAGTCTACGGGGATACAATGAGCAGTTCTTC	CATSDNSLRGYNEQFF
TRBV28	.	.	TRBJ1-1	TGTGCCAGCACACCCGGGGGGATGAACACTGAAGCTTTCTTT	CASTPGGMNTEAFF
TRBV7-9	.	few	TRBJ2-7	TGTGCCAGCAGCTTCAACCCAACACGGGGCTCCTACGAGCAGTACTTC	CASSFNPTRGSYEQYF
TRBV12-3/TRBV12-4	.	.	TRBJ2-7	TGTGCCAGCAGCTCTGCGGGACAGTCGTACTTC	CASSSAGQSYF
TRBV7-9	.	.	TRBJ2-2	TGTGCCAGCAGTCGGAAGACGGGCGGGGAGCTGTTTTTT	CASSRKTGGELFF
TRBV19	.	.	TRBJ2-1	TGTGCCAGTAGTCCCCGCCTGACAGGAATAAACACCTACAATGAGCAGTTCTTC	CASSPRLTGINTYNEQFF
TRBV19	.	once	TRBJ2-7	TGTGCCAGTAGTTTAACCCTAACGGGGATGCCCTACGAGCAGTACTTC	CASSLTLTGMPYEQYF
TRBV29-1	.	.	TRBJ1-1	TGCAGCGTTGAAGTAAGTAGGCTGCACCCTAGCTTT	CSVEVSRLHPSF
TRBV5-5	.	.	TRBJ1-5	TGTGCCAGCAGCTACACAGGCCAGCCCCAGCATTTT	CASSYTGQPQHF
TRBV2	.	few	TRBJ1-1	TGTGCCAGCAGTGAACCGTGGGGCAGCACTGAAGCTTTCTTT	CASSEPWGSTEAFF
TRBV7-8	TRBD1	.	TRBJ2-7	TGTGCCAGCAGCTCTTATCCGGGACAGTCCTACGAGCAGTACTTC	CASSSYPGQSYEQYF
TRBV3-1/TRBV3-2	.	few	TRBJ2-7	TGTGCCAGCAGCCCCCGTGCGGACGAGCAGTACTTC	CASSPRADEQYF
TRBV4-3	.	.	TRBJ1-1	TGCGCCAGCAGCCAAGATAGTGGGACACCTTTCTTT	CASSQDSGTPFF
TRBV30	.	.	TRBJ1-5	TGTGCCTGGAGTGGTGGACAGAATCAGCCCCAGCATTTT	CAWSGGQNQPQHF
TRBV13	.	.	TRBJ2-3	TGTGCCAGCAGCTTCGCGACTAGCACAGATACGCAGTATTTT	CASSFATSTDTQYF